What follows are 2 T cell receptor beta chains derived from one specimen sequenced in a study of brain T cells in children with intractable seizures. Assay used: immunoSEQ multiplex PCR; TCRdb lists only in-frame clones, some missing. The table lists fewer than 85,000 clones, around 93% of them singletons. Sample: peripheral blood, taken at surgery. These receptors came from a boy in the first two years of life with tuberous sclerosis and intractable seizures.

The chain employs TRBV11-3 and TRBJ2-3, with 7 bases identical to TRBD2. Germline values: CDR1 SGHNT, CDR2 YENEEA. The CDR3 spans 17 residues. The V and J ends lost 3 bases and 0 bases, in that order; junction bases with no gene match: 9. The CDR3 DNA follows: TGTGCCAGCAGCTTTCCGATTAGCGGGCCCAGCACAGATACGCAGTATTTT. Protein product: CASSFPISGPSTDTQYF.

The V call is TRBV6-6, the J call TRBJ2-1; 10 positions match TRBD2. The CDR3 has 14 residues. The V segment lost 8 bases and the J segment 13 bases; nucleotides outside the gene matches: 14. The germline V gene encodes CDR1 MNHNY and CDR2 SVGAGI (reference sequence). The CDR3 sequence is CASQRITSGITQFF. For the CDR3, the DNA is TGTGCCAGCCAACGAATAACTAGCGGGATAACTCAGTTCTTC.